Here is one T cell receptor (beta chain) with its context. Its antigen is as yet unknown. This sample is part of a study of CD8 T cells in Susac syndrome. The length of the CDR3 is 15 residues. Germline CDR1 is MRHNA and CDR2 is SNTAGT. The V gene end was trimmed by 4 bases and the J gene end by 2 bases; junction bases not matched to a gene: 7. The RNA input was about 0.5 to 1 ug, and it was reverse transcribed with random hexamers. Multiplex PCR with immunoSEQ amplified the TCR beta CDR3 across 54 Vbeta and 13 Jbeta. TCRdb re-called the immunoSEQ multiplex PCR reads with MiXCR, one entry per CDR3 protein. The sample lists 150,000 to 200,000 distinct CDR3 sequences, 93% occurring once. Negative isolation yielded CD8+ and CD4+ T cells; FACS enriched TEMRA cells. Whole-study findings and limits: The study conceded that its TCR sequencing and HLA analysis involved relatively few individuals.

This TCR came from a human donor in good health. Sequenced input: CD4+ T cells from PBMCs. V and J are TRBV6-4 and TRBJ2-7, with 8 nucleotides matching TRBD1. The DNA for the CDR3 is TGTGCCAGCAGTGTGAACAGGGGGATAACCTACGAGCAGTACTTC. This sequence encodes CASSVNRGITYEQYF.